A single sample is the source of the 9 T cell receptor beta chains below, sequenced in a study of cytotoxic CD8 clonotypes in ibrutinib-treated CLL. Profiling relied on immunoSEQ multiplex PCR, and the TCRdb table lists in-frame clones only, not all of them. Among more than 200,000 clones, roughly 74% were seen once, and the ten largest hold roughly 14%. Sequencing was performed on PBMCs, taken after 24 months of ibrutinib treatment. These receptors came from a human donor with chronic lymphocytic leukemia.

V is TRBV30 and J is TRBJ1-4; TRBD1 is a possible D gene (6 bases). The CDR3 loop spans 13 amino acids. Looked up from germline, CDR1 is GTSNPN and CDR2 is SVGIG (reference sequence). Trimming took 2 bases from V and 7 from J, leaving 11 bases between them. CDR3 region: CAWSLQGPEKLFF. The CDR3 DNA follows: TGTGCCTGGAGTTTGCAGGGGCCTGAAAAACTGTTTTTT.

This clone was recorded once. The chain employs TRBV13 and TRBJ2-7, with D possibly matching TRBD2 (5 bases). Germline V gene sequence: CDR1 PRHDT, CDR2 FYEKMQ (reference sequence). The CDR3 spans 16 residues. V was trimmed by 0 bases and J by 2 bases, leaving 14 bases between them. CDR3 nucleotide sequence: TGTGCCAGCAGCTTAGGCGGGGTAATAAGGCCCTACGAGCAGTACTTC. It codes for CASSLGGVIRPYEQYF.

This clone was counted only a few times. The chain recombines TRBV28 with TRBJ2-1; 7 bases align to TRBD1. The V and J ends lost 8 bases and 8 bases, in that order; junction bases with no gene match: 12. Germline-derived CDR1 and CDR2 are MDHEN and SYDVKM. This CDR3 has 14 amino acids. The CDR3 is CASGETGQFDEQFF. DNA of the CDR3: TGTGCCAGCGGGGAGACAGGGCAATTCGATGAGCAGTTCTTC.

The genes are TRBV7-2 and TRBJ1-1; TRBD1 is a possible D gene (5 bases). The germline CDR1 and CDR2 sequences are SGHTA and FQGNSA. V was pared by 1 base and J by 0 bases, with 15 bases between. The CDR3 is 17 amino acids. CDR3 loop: CASSLERWGSVNTEAFF. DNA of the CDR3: TGTGCCAGCAGCTTAGAGCGGTGGGGCAGTGTGAACACTGAAGCTTTCTTT.

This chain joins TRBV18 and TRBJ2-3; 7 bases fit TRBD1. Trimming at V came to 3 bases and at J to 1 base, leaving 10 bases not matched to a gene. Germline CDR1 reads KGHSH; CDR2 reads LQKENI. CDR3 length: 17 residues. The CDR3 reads CASSPEIRGTGTDTQYF. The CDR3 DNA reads TGTGCCAGCTCACCCGAGATCAGGGGGACCGGCACAGATACGCAGTATTTT.

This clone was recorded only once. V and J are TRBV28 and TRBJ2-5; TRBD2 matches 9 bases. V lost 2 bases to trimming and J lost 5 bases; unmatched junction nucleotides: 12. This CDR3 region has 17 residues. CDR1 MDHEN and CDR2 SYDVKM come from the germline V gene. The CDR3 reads CASSLISSSGVGETQYF. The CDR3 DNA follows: TGTGCCAGCAGTTTAATTTCATCTAGCGGGGTTGGGGAGACCCAGTACTTC.

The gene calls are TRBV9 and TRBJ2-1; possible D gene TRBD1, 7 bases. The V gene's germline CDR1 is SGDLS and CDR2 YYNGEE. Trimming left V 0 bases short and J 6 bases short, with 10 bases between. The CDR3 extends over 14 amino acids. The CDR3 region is CASSVAGGTNEQFF. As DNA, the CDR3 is TGTGCCAGCAGCGTAGCAGGGGGGACCAATGAGCAGTTCTTC.

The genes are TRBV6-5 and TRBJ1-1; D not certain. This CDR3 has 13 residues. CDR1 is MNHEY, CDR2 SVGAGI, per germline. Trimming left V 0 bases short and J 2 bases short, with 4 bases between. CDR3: CASSYSFNTEAFF. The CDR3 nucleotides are TGTGCCAGCAGTTACTCTTTCAACACTGAAGCTTTCTTT.

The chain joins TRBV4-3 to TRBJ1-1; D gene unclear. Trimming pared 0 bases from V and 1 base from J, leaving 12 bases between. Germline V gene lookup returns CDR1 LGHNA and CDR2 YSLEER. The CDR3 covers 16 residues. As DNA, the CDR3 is TGCGCCAGCAGCCAAGATTGGCGGGCAGCGAACACTGAAGCTTTCTTT. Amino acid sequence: CASSQDWRAANTEAFF.